This T cell receptor (beta chain) was obtained from a study of cytotoxic CD8 clonotypes in ibrutinib-treated CLL. Study in general: After median around 5.5 years, roughly 15 stayed in remission, some twelve progressed; responses roughly 25 partial, 2 complete.

Deep sequencing aimed at 1 in 200,000 to 1 in 1 million T cells' resolution. Libraries were prepared by immunoSEQ multiplex PCR; TCRdb keeps only in-frame clonotypes and omits some of them. The table records around 150,000 clones, approximately 90% of them present only once. Notes on the study in general: Having risen at ibrutinib response, clonality had fallen back toward baseline by progression. Samples from sustained-remission and progressing patients were taken at different times.

This CDR3 comprises 15 residues. Trimming took 4 bases from V and 0 from J, leaving 15 bases between them. CDR1 SQVTM and CDR2 ANQGSEA come from the germline V gene. About this clone: Its antigen is unidentified.

The sample in question was PBMCs, obtained at disease progression, from a patient treated with ibrutinib. This TCR was recovered from a human donor with chronic lymphocytic leukemia. The gene calls are TRBV29-1 and TRBJ1-2; possibly TRBD1 for D (6 bases). CDR3 nucleotides: TGCAGCGTTGTGACTGGACAGAATACTAACTATGGCTACACCTTC. Its protein product is CSVVTGQNTNYGYTF. The variable domain in full, with the rest retrieved from reference TRBV29-1 and TRBJ1-2, is SAVISQKPSRDICQRGTSLTIQCQVDSQVTMMFWYRQQPGQSLTLIATANQGSEATYESGFVIDKFPISRPNLTFSTLTVSNMSPEDSSIYLCSVVTGQNTNYGYTFGSGTRLTVV.